The rows below give T cell receptor beta chains drawn from one sample of a study of control samples from healthy donors and cancer patients. Profiling relied on immunoSEQ multiplex PCR, and the TCRdb table lists in-frame clones only, not all of them. The data show roughly 120,000 clones, with roughly nine tenths seen just once and 6% to 8.5% held by the top ten. The source material was blood. The receptors derive from a woman between 18 and 29 years old in good health. Each CDR3 is given with its conserved first and last residue. Each record gives: clone size, V gene, D gene, J gene, CDR3 DNA, CDR3 protein. A D gene is named only where the DNA matches it firmly. The size entry is marked missing in some rows and otherwise reads once, few, many or a size class.

>.|TRBV14|.|TRBJ1-3
TGTGCCAGCAGCCAAGATGTGGGAAACACCATATATTTT
CASSQDVGNTIYF
>.|TRBV21-1|.|TRBJ2-7
TGTGCCAGCAGCAGAGCGGGGGGGCTCTCCTACGAGCAGTACTTC
CASSRAGGLSYEQYF
>.|TRBV7-2|.|TRBJ2-7
TGTGCCAGCAGCTTACAGCTAACCCTTGAAAGCGAGCAGTACTTC
CASSLQLTLESEQYF
>.|TRBV6-6|TRBD1|TRBJ1-1
TGTGCCAGCAATGGACAGGGGGCGGGTAAAACTGAAGCTTTCTTT
CASNGQGAGKTEAFF
>once|TRBV27|TRBD1|TRBJ2-3
TGTGCCAGCAGTTTTGGGACAGGGGGCGCAGCGGATACGCAGTATTTT
CASSFGTGGAADTQYF
>once|TRBV5-1|TRBD2|TRBJ2-5
TGCGCCAGCAGCCACCTAGCGGGTAACCAAGAGACCCAGTACTTC
CASSHLAGNQETQYF
>once|TRBV19|TRBD2|TRBJ2-3
TGTGCCAGTAGTATGCCTCTAGCGGGGTTCACAGATACGCAGTATTTT
CASSMPLAGFTDTQYF
>.|TRBV2|.|TRBJ1-1
TGTGCCAGCAGCCCGGGGGTCTCGAACACTGAAGCCTTCTTT
CASSPGVSNTEAFF
>.|TRBV2|.|TRBJ1-1
TGTGCCAGCAGTCGTTGGCAGGACCCGAACACTGAAGCTTTCTTT
CASSRWQDPNTEAFF
>.|TRBV9|TRBD2|TRBJ2-7
TGTGCCAGCAGCGTCTCCGGGACTACTGCCTACGAGCAGTACTTC
CASSVSGTTAYEQYF
>once|TRBV28|.|TRBJ2-5
TGTGCCAGCACCCCCTTGGGGACTCCGCAATCGGGGGAGACCCAGTACTTC
CASTPLGTPQSGETQYF
>.|TRBV6-5|.|TRBJ2-6
TGTGCCAGCAGAGTCTCTGGGGCCAACGTCCTGACTTTC
CASRVSGANVLTF
>.|TRBV11-3|.|TRBJ2-2
TGTGCCAGCAGCCCCGATTACACCGGGGAGCTGTTTTTT
CASSPDYTGELFF
>.|TRBV21-1|.|TRBJ2-7
TGTGCCAGCAGCAAAAAAAGGAGCGGGAGGGTACCCTACGAGCAGTACTTC
CASSKKRSGRVPYEQYF
>.|TRBV7-2|.|TRBJ2-2
TGTGCCAGCAGCTTATCCCTTCGACAGGAACTGTTTTTT
CASSLSLRQELFF
>.|TRBV13|.|TRBJ2-7
TGTGCCAGCAGCTTGGGCGGGGACGAGCAGTACTTC
CASSLGGDEQYF
>.|TRBV19|TRBD1|TRBJ1-2
TGTGCCAGTAGTATCCCAAGACAGGGAGGACAGTATGGCTACACCTTC
CASSIPRQGGQYGYTF
>once|TRBV7-2|.|TRBJ2-3
TGTGCCAGCAGCTTAAGAAGGGCTACGCATGGGGCAGATACGCAGTATTTT
CASSLRRATHGADTQYF
>.|TRBV9|TRBD1|TRBJ2-3
TGTGCCAGCAGCGTATACAGGGGGACAGATACGCAGTATTTT
CASSVYRGTDTQYF
>.|TRBV10-3|.|TRBJ1-3
TGTGCCATCAGTGGATCAGGTAGTTCTGGAAACACCATATATTTT
CAISGSGSSGNTIYF
>.|TRBV28|.|TRBJ1-6
TGTGCCAGCAGTTTAGGGGTGGGTAATTCACCCCTCCACTTT
CASSLGVGNSPLHF
>.|TRBV2|.|TRBJ1-6
TGTGCCAGCGACAGGAATTCACCCCTCCACTTT
CASDRNSPLHF
>.|TRBV30|.|TRBJ2-5
TGTGCCTGGAATATGGGTAGAGAGACCCAGTACTTC
CAWNMGRETQYF
>.|TRBV7-2|TRBD1|TRBJ2-1
TGTGCCAGCAGATTTCCTACGACAGGGCTGTACAATGAGCAGTTCTTC
CASRFPTTGLYNEQFF
>.|TRBV6-1|.|TRBJ1-3
TGTGCCAGCAGTAAAGACCAGTTTAACGCGGGTTCTGGAAACACCATATATTTT
CASSKDQFNAGSGNTIYF
>once|TRBV7-2|.|TRBJ1-3
TGTGCCAGCAGCTTCGAATCTGGAAACACCATATATTTT
CASSFESGNTIYF
>.|TRBV7-2|TRBD1|TRBJ2-7
TGTGCCAGCAGATTGGGACAGGGAGCCTACGAGCAGTACTTC
CASRLGQGAYEQYF
>.|TRBV5-5|.|TRBJ2-3
TGTGCCAGCAGCTTGGATACAGGGCAAGGGGCAGATACGCAGTATTTT
CASSLDTGQGADTQYF
>once|TRBV7-2|TRBD1|TRBJ2-2
TGTGCCACCCAATGGACAGGGGGGTCCACCGGGGAGCTGTTTTTT
CATQWTGGSTGELFF
>few|TRBV7-8|.|TRBJ2-5
TGTGCCAGCAGCCGAGGGGGAGGGAAGCCTAAAGAGACCCAGTACTTC
CASSRGGGKPKETQYF
>.|TRBV5-1|.|TRBJ2-7
TGCGCCAGCAGCTTGACAGTTGGGGGTAACTACGAGCAGTACTTC
CASSLTVGGNYEQYF
>.|TRBV13|TRBD2|TRBJ2-1
TGTGCCAGCAGCTCAGGGACTAGCGGGGGGCCTGAGTTGTTCTTC
CASSSGTSGGPELFF
>once|TRBV27|TRBD1|TRBJ2-7
TGTGCCAGCAGGGAACAGGGGAGCCTGTACGAGCAGTACTTC
CASREQGSLYEQYF
>.|TRBV7-2|.|TRBJ2-3
TGTGCCAGCAGCTCCCTGGGTGGAAGCACAGATACGCAGTATTTT
CASSSLGGSTDTQYF
>.|TRBV19|.|TRBJ2-2
TGTGCCAGTTTGGGGGATTCGGGAGAGCTGTTTTTT
CASLGDSGELFF
>.|TRBV15|.|TRBJ2-7
TGTGCCACCAGCAGTGCCTCCTACGAGCAGTACTTC
CATSSASYEQYF
>.|TRBV19|.|TRBJ2-1
TGTGCCAGTAGTATAGATGTAGCGTCCCCCTACAATGAGCAGTTCTTC
CASSIDVASPYNEQFF
>.|TRBV5-1|.|TRBJ1-4
TGCGCCAGCAGCCCGGGGGGGACTAATGAAAAACTGTTTTTT
CASSPGGTNEKLFF
>.|TRBV6-1|.|TRBJ1-2
TGTGCCAGCAGTGAAGCGCGATCTAACTATGGCTACACCTTC
CASSEARSNYGYTF
>.|TRBV6-2/TRBV6-3|.|TRBJ1-2
TGTGCCAGCAGTTACGAAAGGGGGTTTGGCTACACCTTC
CASSYERGFGYTF